This TCR beta chain emerged from a study of cytomegalovirus exposure and HLA in healthy donors. Study outcomes and limitations: In vitro experiments confirmed that a few CMV-associated chains were specific for CMV antigens. Association of a missense DCLRE1C variant with TCR beta V- and J-gene trimming was reported in a later analysis. The classifier, whose performance was assessed in both the original and validation cohorts, reportedly diagnosed cytomegalovirus status with high specificity and sensitivity.

V was pared by 3 bases and J by 1 base, with 10 bases between. Germline V gene sequence: CDR1 GTSNPN, CDR2 SVGIG (reference sequence). The CDR3 contains 13 residues. Turning to this clone: Its antigen is not known.

PCR employed 60 Vbeta and 13 Jbeta primers. TCRdb's copy holds only in-frame clones and misses some; the assay was immunoSEQ multiplex PCR. The sample includes 80,000 to 100,000 clones. The sequenced sample was PBMCs. The receptor's source is a man aged 50 or older in good health and CMV-seropositive. V usage is TRBV30 and J usage is TRBJ2-7; no definite D call. Here the CDR3 reads CAWRSRESYEQYF. CDR3 bases: TGTGCCTGGAGAAGTCGCGAGTCCTACGAGCAGTACTTC.